The 8 T cell receptor beta chains listed next were all sequenced from one sample in a study of tumor and adjacent non-tumor tissue in lung cancer. The template was RNA from unsorted bulk tissue. Three rounds of nested PCR, following a modified ARM-PCR protocol, produced the TCRbeta library. One entry per CDR3 protein results from TCRdb running MiXCR on the multiplex PCR reads. The data contain 65,000 to 70,000 distinct CDR3 sequences, 60% of them seen just once; the ten biggest clones take up around 20%. The material sequenced was lung tumor tissue. The source of these receptors is a man aged 45-65 years with non-small cell lung cancer.

The gene calls are TRBV5-4 and TRBJ1-3; D is unclear. From germline, CDR1 is SGHNT and CDR2 YYREEE (reference sequence). V was trimmed by 4 bases and J by 0 bases, leaving 17 bases between them. The CDR3 is 17 residues long. This CDR3 reads CASSLIRTFSSGNTIYF. The CDR3 DNA reads TGTGCCAGCAGCCTCATCCGGACTTTCTCCTCTGGAAACACCATATATTTT.

This clonotype was found many times. The chain recombines TRBV5-6 with TRBJ2-1; D possibly corresponds to TRBD1 (6 bases). CDR3 length equals 18 residues. V lost 3 bases and J 0 bases, leaving 19 bases between the germline ends. CDR1 SGHDT and CDR2 YYEEEE come from the germline V gene. CDR3 in amino acids: CASSWARGSTTSYNEQFF. CDR3 DNA: TGTGCCAGCAGCTGGGCCAGGGGCAGCACCACCTCCTACAATGAGCAGTTCTTC.

As for this clonotype: One end of the junction does not line up with germline, which may come from a read error. The J gene is TRBJ2-1, the V gene TRBV6-5, with no clear D. Germline V gene data show CDR1 as MNHEY and CDR2 as SVGAGI. This CDR3 spans 15 amino acids. CDR3: CASSYSQEIYNEQFF. CDR3 DNA: TGTGCTAGCAGTTACTCCCAGGAAATCTACAATGAGCAGTTCTTC.

The chain is built from TRBV20-1 and TRBJ1-2; no firm D call. The germline CDR1 and CDR2 sequences are DFQATT and SNEGSKA (reference sequence). The CDR3 covers 15 residues. The ends were cut back, 1 base at V and 1 base at J, with 13 bases in the middle. The CDR3 coding sequence is TGCAGTGCTAGAGGTTCCGGGGATAATAACTATGGCTACACCTTC. Translation gives CSARGSGDNNYGYTF.

Note on this clonotype: Since no conserved phenylalanine or tryptophan closes the CDR3, a read error is the likely cause. The DNA is left out, because the CDR3 cannot be placed on it with certainty; the CDR3 is given as TCRdb lists it. The V call is TRBV11-2, the J call TRBJ1-4. Germline CDR1 and CDR2: SGHAT and FQNNGV. The CDR3 is 12 amino acids in total, end residues counted. CDR3 in amino acids: CASSLAGEKLLY.

This clonotype was seen many times. The chain employs TRBV6-1 and TRBJ2-2; D is tentatively TRBD1 or TRBD2 (6 bases each). Between the trimmed V and J ends, which lost 2 bases and 7 bases, there was a span of 20 bases. Per germline, CDR1 MNHNS and CDR2 SASEGT. The CDR3 loop spans 17 amino acids. CDR3 in DNA: TGTGCCAGCAGTGAACTACCGGGGGCGGAGTCGGGCGGGGAGCTGTTTTTT. Protein sequence: CASSELPGAESGGELFF.

This clonotype was recorded many times. This chain connects TRBV20-1 to TRBJ1-6, with D possibly TRBD1 on 5 matching bases. This CDR3 spans 15 amino acids. The V end was cut by 6 bases, the J end by 0 bases, with 12 bases between. The germline CDR1 and CDR2 sequences are DFQATT and SNEGSKA (reference sequence). The CDR3 loop is CSAPDSASYNSPLHF. The DNA of the CDR3 is TGCAGTGCACCCGACAGTGCCTCCTATAATTCACCCCTCCACTTT.

The chain joins TRBV20-1 to TRBJ2-7; the match to TRBD1 covers 9 bases. Germline values: CDR1 DFQATT, CDR2 SNEGSKA (reference sequence). The CDR3 has 12 residues. CDR3 in amino acids: CCVPDRGYEQYF. The CDR3 coding sequence is TGCTGTGTTCCGGACAGGGGCTACGAGCAGTACTTC.